This TCR beta chain was obtained from a study of T cell repertoires in cytomegalovirus infection. The overall study: Indications of both CMV infection and matching HLA type were provided by public TCR beta signatures. Findings and limits, study-wide: Ex vivo responses were dominated by HLA-C-restricted CMV-specific TCR beta clonotypes.

One entry per CDR3 protein results from TCRdb running MiXCR on the reads. Of some 150,000 distinct CDR3 sequences listed, around 24% are singletons. Concerning this clonotype: The antigen is undetermined.

V lost 1 base and J 9 bases, leaving 13 bases between the germline ends. The CDR3 loop spans 14 amino acids. In germline, CDR1 is WSHSY, CDR2 SAAADI. The source material was PBMCs. The TCR sequence derives from a human donor in good health (CMV status not recorded). Some clones in this sample may be carry-over from other donors' samples. This chain links TRBV10-2 with TRBJ1-3; the D is unclear. This chain's CDR3 is CASSECRLGCTIYF. CDR3 nucleotides: TGCGCCAGCAGTGAGTGCAGACTGGGTTGCACCATATATTTT.